This is a list of T cell receptor beta chains from one sample in a study of T cells in Graves' hyperthyroidism and ophthalmopathy. TCRdb fed the multiplex PCR reads into MiXCR, producing one record per CDR3 protein. Here the sample spans about 360,000 distinct CDR3 sequences, approximately 13% being singletons. Specimen: blood. Every receptor here comes from a young woman with Graves' hyperthyroidism. Both conserved end residues are part of each CDR3. The D gene is left open where the match is weak. Clone sizes are given selectively: once, few, many, or a class where the clone is expanded.

TRBJ1-5 | TRBV28 | TRBD1 | 16 | many | TGTGCCAGCAGTCGACTCGGGACAGATTCTAATCAGCCCCAGCATTTT | CASSRLGTDSNQPQHF
TRBJ2-7 | TRBV11-2 | NA | 12 | NA | TGTGCCAGCAGCTACGCGTGGGACGAGCAGTACTTC | CASSYAWDEQYF
TRBJ1-4 | TRBV5-1 | NA | 15 | NA | TGCGCCAGCAGCAAGGGACGGTCAGAAAATGAAAAACTGTTTTTT | CASSKGRSENEKLFF
TRBJ1-1 | TRBV29-1 | NA | 13 | many | TGCAGCGCCAACCCGGGTGGAGACACTGAAGCTTTCTTT | CSANPGGDTEAFF
TRBJ1-1 | TRBV5-1 | NA | 15 | many | TGCGCCAGCAGTGATGCGGGTAATTATGTCGCTGAAGCTTTCTTT | CASSDAGNYVAEAFF
TRBJ1-1 | TRBV7-9 | TRBD1 | 15 | many | TGTGCCAGCAGCTTGGGGACAGGGGTTCACACTGAAGCTTTCTTT | CASSLGTGVHTEAFF
TRBJ2-1 | TRBV20-1 | TRBD2 | 16 | few | TGCAGTGCTAGTTACGCCGGGACTAGAATCTACAATGAGCAGTTCTTC | CSASYAGTRIYNEQFF
TRBJ2-1 | TRBV24-1 | NA | 14 | NA | TGTGCCACCAGTGAAGACTCCATCAACAATGAGCAGTTCTTC | CATSEDSINNEQFF
TRBJ2-7 | TRBV7-2 | NA | 12 | many | TGTGCCAGCAGCTTCGGACGGGGCGAGCAGTACTTC | CASSFGRGEQYF
TRBJ2-7 | TRBV28 | NA | 11 | many | TGTGCCAGCAGGAAGTCCTACGAGCAGTACTTC | CASRKSYEQYF
TRBJ1-2 | TRBV28 | NA | 15 | many | TGTGCCAGCAGTTCCCGGGGGATTTTATACTATGGCTACACCTTC | CASSSRGILYYGYTF
TRBJ2-3 | TRBV5-1 | TRBD1 | 17 | NA | TGCGCCAGCAGCGTTCAAATACAGGGGGTGGGCACAGATACGCAGTATTTT | CASSVQIQGVGTDTQYF
TRBJ1-2 | TRBV30 | NA | 11 | many | TGTGCCTGGAGTAACCGCTATGGCTACACCTTC | CAWSNRYGYTF
TRBJ2-3 | TRBV5-1 | NA | 17 | NA | TGCGCCAGCAGCTTGTTAACGGGGATCCCTAGCACAGATACGCAGTATTTT | CASSLLTGIPSTDTQYF
TRBJ2-3 | TRBV18 | NA | 15 | many | TGTGCCAGCTCACCGGGTTGGCTTGAAACAGATACGCAGTATTTT | CASSPGWLETDTQYF
TRBJ1-2 | TRBV3-1 | TRBD1 | 14 | many | TGTGCCAGCAGCCAAGGGACAGGGAGCTATGGCTACACCTTC | CASSQGTGSYGYTF
TRBJ1-1 | TRBV2 | NA | 16 | few | TGTGCCAGCAGTCCCCGACAAATTGGGCGATGGGCTGAAGCTTTCTTT | CASSPRQIGRWAEAFF
TRBJ1-4 | TRBV10-3 | NA | 15 | many | TGTGCCATCAGTGAGGTTATTGACGCGGGCGAAAAACTGTTTTTT | CAISEVIDAGEKLFF
TRBJ1-2 | TRBV5-1 | NA | 15 | many | TGCGCCAGCAGCCCCTTCGGGTCTTCCGACTATGGCTACACCTTC | CASSPFGSSDYGYTF
TRBJ2-5 | TRBV18 | NA | 13 | few | TGTGCCAGCTCACCAGTGGGGCGGGAGACCCAGTACTTC | CASSPVGRETQYF
TRBJ1-6 | TRBV6-1 | NA | 13 | many | TGTGCCAGCAGTGAACGGACAGTTTATGCCCTCCACTTT | CASSERTVYALHF
TRBJ2-7 | TRBV11-2 | NA | 14 | NA | TGTGCCAGCAGCTTTCGGACCAACTCCTACGAGCAGTACTTC | CASSFRTNSYEQYF
TRBJ2-5 | TRBV29-1 | TRBD1 | 19 | few | TGCAGCGTAATGGGTGGCAATTGGCCCTCGACAGGGGGGAGGGAGACCCAGTACTTC | CSVMGGNWPSTGGRETQYF
TRBJ2-5 | TRBV18 | NA | 13 | many | TGTGCCAGCTCACCACCCGCCGGAGAGACCCAGTACTTC | CASSPPAGETQYF
TRBJ2-4 | TRBV19 | NA | 16 | NA | TGTGCCAGTAGTATAGAGGTCCACATAGCCAAAAACATTCAGTACTTC | CASSIEVHIAKNIQYF
TRBJ2-2 | TRBV5-5 | TRBD1 | 14 | many | TGTGCCAGCAGCGTTGACAGGGTTACCGGGGAGCTGTTTTTT | CASSVDRVTGELFF
TRBJ2-7 | TRBV5-1 | TRBD1 | 14 | many | TGCGCCAGCAGCAGTGGGGACAGCTCCTACGAGCAGTACTTC | CASSSGDSSYEQYF
TRBJ2-3 | TRBV6-1 | NA | 16 | many | TGTGCCAGCACCGAAGGGTTAAACAGACTCACAGATACGCAGTATTTT | CASTEGLNRLTDTQYF
TRBJ1-1 | TRBV29-1 | NA | 12 | many | TGCAGCGTTGAAAAGGGGAACACTGAAGCTTTCTTT | CSVEKGNTEAFF
TRBJ2-7 | TRBV6-2/TRBV6-3 | NA | 13 | many | TGTGCCAGCAGTTATGCTAACTCCTACGAGCAGTACTTC | CASSYANSYEQYF
TRBJ2-1 | TRBV20-1 | TRBD1 | 13 | NA | TGCAGTCCTCAGGGGGCGGAAAAGAATGAGCAGTTCTTC | CSPQGAEKNEQFF
TRBJ2-3 | TRBV12-3/TRBV12-4 | TRBD2 | 15 | many | TGTGCCAGCAGGGAAGCGGGGGGGCTGATAGATACGCAGTATTTT | CASREAGGLIDTQYF
TRBJ1-5 | TRBV28 | NA | 16 | many | TGTGCCAGCAGTCCCACCGGGCGAGGAAACAATCAGCCCCAGCATTTT | CASSPTGRGNNQPQHF
TRBJ2-3 | TRBV5-1 | NA | 17 | NA | TGCGCCAGCAGCTTGGTCGGGGCCTTAGGTAGGACAGATACGCAGTATTTT | CASSLVGALGRTDTQYF
TRBJ2-3 | TRBV18 | NA | 16 | NA | TGTGCCAGCTCACGGGTGGAGGTTGGAGCGACAGATACGCAGTATTTT | CASSRVEVGATDTQYF
TRBJ2-1 | TRBV7-3 | NA | 11 | NA | TGTGCCAGCCGCCTGGGGGATGAGCAGTTCTTC | CASRLGDEQFF
TRBJ2-1 | TRBV7-2 | NA | 15 | many | TGTGCCAGCAGCTTAGCGCGCGGTTCCTACAATGAGCAGTTCTTC | CASSLARGSYNEQFF
TRBJ2-7 | TRBV27 | TRBD2 | 15 | many | TGTGCCAGCTATTGGACCGTAGCGGGAACCTACGAGCAGTACTTC | CASYWTVAGTYEQYF
TRBJ2-1 | TRBV6-2/TRBV6-3 | NA | 13 | NA | TGTGCCAGCAGTTCCCGACTGGGGAATGAGCAGTTCTTC | CASSSRLGNEQFF
TRBJ2-6 | TRBV2 | NA | 18 | many | TGTGCCAGCAGGAAGGAGATAGTATTAAGCTCTGGGGCCAACGTCCTGACTTTC | CASRKEIVLSSGANVLTF
TRBJ2-1 | TRBV9 | TRBD2 | 16 | NA | TGTGCCAGCAGCCTAGGACTAGCGGACTCCTACAATGAGCAGTTCTTC | CASSLGLADSYNEQFF
TRBJ2-5 | TRBV11-2 | TRBD2 | 14 | many | TGTGCCAGCTCGGGACTAGTGGACCAAGAGACCCAGTACTTC | CASSGLVDQETQYF
TRBJ1-2 | TRBV9 | NA | 13 | few | TGTGCCAGCAGGGGGACTGCCCCCTATGGCTACACCTTC | CASRGTAPYGYTF
TRBJ2-7 | TRBV4-1 | NA | 14 | few | TGCGCCAGCAGCCAAGATGAGGGCCGAACGGAGCAGTACTTC | CASSQDEGRTEQYF
TRBJ2-3 | TRBV15 | TRBD1 | 15 | many | TGTGCCACCCGTCTAGGGGACAGGGCCACAGATACGCAGTATTTT | CATRLGDRATDTQYF
TRBJ2-1 | TRBV6-4 | TRBD2 | 17 | NA | TGTGCCAGCAGTGAAACTAGCGGGAGGGGACCGGACAATGAGCAGTTCTTC | CASSETSGRGPDNEQFF
TRBJ2-1 | TRBV7-3 | NA | 16 | many | TGTGCCAGCAGTTCCACAGGGACACGCTCCTACAATGAGCAGTTCTTC | CASSSTGTRSYNEQFF
TRBJ2-1 | TRBV5-1 | NA | 16 | many | TGCGCCAGCAGCTCCAGAACTGGACAGCCACGCAATGAGCAGTTCTTC | CASSSRTGQPRNEQFF
TRBJ1-5 | TRBV2 | NA | 18 | NA | TGTGCCAGCAGTTTAGCGCTCAGGTCTCATAGCAGCAATCAGCCCCAGCATTTT | CASSLALRSHSSNQPQHF
TRBJ2-7 | TRBV11-2 | NA | 14 | many | TGTGCCAGCAGTTATCCGGCGGTGCCCTACGAGCAGTACTTC | CASSYPAVPYEQYF
TRBJ2-3 | TRBV19 | TRBD1 | 16 | many | TGTGCCAGTAGTACCCGTAGGACAGGGGCAACAGATACGCAGTATTTT | CASSTRRTGATDTQYF
TRBJ2-2 | TRBV5-6 | TRBD2 | 22 | few | TGTGCCAGCAGCTTGTCCATTGGGCCAGGGGCTACTAGCGGAGGGAACACCGGGGAGCTGTTTTTT | CASSLSIGPGATSGGNTGELFF
TRBJ2-5 | TRBV19 | TRBD1 | 14 | many | TGTGCCAGTAGTGCCCAAACAGGGGGAGAGACCCAGTACTTC | CASSAQTGGETQYF
TRBJ1-5 | TRBV19 | TRBD1 | 14 | NA | TGTGCCAGTACCTCGGGCAGGGGGCCCCAGCCCCAGCATTTT | CASTSGRGPQPQHF